Described below is a single T cell receptor (beta chain) sequence and its context. The antigen is unknown. Germline values: CDR1 MNHEY, CDR2 SVGEGT. The V gene lost 0 bases and the J gene lost 9 bases, with 6 bases spanning the gap. CDR3 size: 12 residues. TCRdb itself ran the reads through MiXCR, one entry per CDR3 protein. In the table there are some 700,000 distinct CDR3 sequences, around 32% of which are singletons. The data stem from a study of T cell repertoires in cytomegalovirus infection. Study details: Used in the study were CMV epitopes, some recently identified and HLA-C-restricted, others well-studied and HLA-B-restricted. Evidence of both CMV infection and a matching HLA type came from public TCR beta signatures. Notes on the study in general: Pooled public TCR beta family frequency picked out CMV carriers with the relevant HLA. Clonotypes of TCR beta that were HLA-C-restricted and CMV-specific dominated the ex vivo response.

This TCR was sampled from a human donor in good health (CMV status not recorded). Some clones in this sample may be carry-over from other donors' samples. Specimen: cultured PBMCs, collected from culture after CMV antigen stimulation. The chain carries TRBV6-2 or TRBV6-3 and TRBJ2-1; the D is unclear. The CDR3 here is CASSYSMGEQFF. The CDR3 DNA is TGTGCCAGCAGTTACTCGATGGGTGAGCAGTTCTTC.